This TCR beta chain was identified during a study of T cell responses to AZD1222 COVID-19 vaccine. Clones were sequenced by immunoSEQ multiplex PCR, and TCRdb holds only the in-frame ones, with some missing. The sample carries about 180,000 clones, 80% to 90% recorded once. In regard to this clone: Antigen specificity is unknown.

General study points: Most donors were white British, females outnumbered males, and clonal diversity was possibly underestimated. The study sampled repertoires only after the peak T cell response.

Trimming left V 5 bases short and J 2 bases short, with 13 bases between. The CDR3 totals 14 residues. CDR1 and CDR2 from the germline V gene are MNHNY and SVGAGI (reference sequence). The input for sequencing was peripheral blood, taken 28 days after the second dose of the MenACWY control vaccine. The chain employs TRBV6-6 and TRBJ2-7; D unresolved. This clonotype originated in an adult who received the MenACWY meningococcal vaccine as a control. The DNA for the CDR3 is TGTGCCAGCAGTACCTCGGACGTACCCTACGAGCAGTACTTC. Translation: CASSTSDVPYEQYF.